This T cell receptor beta chain was retrieved from a study of T cell changes during pregnancy in multiple sclerosis. Profiled with immunoSEQ multiplex PCR; TCRdb holds only in-frame clones, not every one. Here the sample spans fewer than 90,000 clones, nearly 95% being singletons. The CDR3 has 14 residues. Germline values: CDR1 ENHRY, CDR2 SYGVKD. With 8 bases removed from V and 1 base from J, the gap between germline ends came to 13 bases. This chain connects TRBV10-3 to TRBJ2-3, with TRBD1 as a possible D gene (6 bases). Sequenced here: peripheral blood, sampled after pregnancy. The receptor comes from a female donor in good health, enrolled as a control in a pregnancy study. The CDR3 here is CAIVDPGGTDTQYF. As DNA, the CDR3 is TGTGCCATCGTGGACCCAGGGGGCACAGATACGCAGTATTTT.